A single sample is the source of the 3 T cell receptor beta chains below, sequenced in a study of T cells after somatic rescue of genetic block. This table comes from immunoSEQ multiplex PCR, and its TCRdb copy is limited to in-frame clones, with some not included. The sample carries approximately 67,000 clones, under 95% recorded once. Sample: peripheral blood mononuclear cells (PBMCs). The receptors stem from a man in his forties.

J is TRBJ2-2 and V is TRBV10-2; 7 bases are a match to TRBD1. Germline assignment: CDR1 WSHSY and CDR2 SAAADI. Trimming cost V 6 bases and J 6 bases; bases outside gene matches: 1. This CDR3 is 12 amino acids long. This CDR3 reads CASRDRAGELFF. The CDR3 nucleotides read TGCGCCAGCAGAGACAGGGCCGGGGAGCTGTTTTTT.

This chain links TRBV18 with TRBJ1-5; D gene unclear. The germline gives CDR1 KGHSH, CDR2 LQKENI. Between the trimmed V and J ends, which lost 2 bases and 6 bases, there was a span of 11 bases. The CDR3 covers 14 residues. The CDR3 is CASSPSPEGQPQHF. DNA of the CDR3: TGTGCCAGCTCACCAAGCCCAGAAGGTCAGCCCCAGCATTTT. Together with reference TRBV18 and TRBJ1-5, the CDR3 gives the full variable domain: NAGVMQNPRHLVRRRGQEARLRCSPMKGHSHVYWYRQLPEEGLKFMVYLQKENIIDESGMPKERFSAEFPKEGPSILRIQQVVRGDSAAYFCASSPSPEGQPQHFGDGTRLSIL.

The rearrangement links TRBV7-6 to TRBJ1-1; D unresolved. Germline CDR1 reads SGHVS; CDR2 reads FNYEAQ. The CDR3 loop spans 13 amino acids. Deletions cut 3 bases from V and 1 base from J, with 6 bases between. The DNA for the CDR3 is TGTGCCAGCAGCTTCAGGAGGAACACTGAAGCTTTCTTT. This gives the protein CASSFRRNTEAFF.